Given below is one TCR beta chain in context. Its antigen specificity is not known. No per-base quality is available; no much larger clone lies one base away. To prepare the library, the immunoSEQ multiplex PCR assay was applied. TCR beta CDR3 sequencing was performed on DNA from the cultured, isolated CD4+ T cells. For the original study's pipeline: The analysis removed non-productive TCR sequences, trimmed reads to the CDR3 region, and retained only CDR3s that were 7 or more amino acids long. Antigen-specific clonotypes were identified with the MANAFEST web app by comparing expansion in peptide wells against reference cultures. To count as positive, a clone had to show expansion at FDR<0.05 compared with the reference and with all other wells, an odds ratio above 5, and a frequency above 0.1% in two replicate wells. Cross-reactive clonotypes were defined as significantly expanded in SARS-CoV-2 spike wells and in at least one common cold coronavirus spike condition. CDR3 similarity was assessed by Levenshtein distance with the stringdist R package, and unrooted trees were built with ape in R 3.6.1. TCRdb retrieved this table from immuneACCESS and kept in-frame rearrangements only. Not all clones are present; in checked studies, unresolved V genes account for under half, and no reason is known for the remainder. V, J and clone size are taken as reported in that table, and D and trimming were inferred from the DNA itself. Recorded for this sample are approximately 13,000 clones; around 72% of them occurred a single time. The top ten hold 9% to 10% of the sample.

This record comes from a study of vaccination effects on CD4 cells after COVID-19 (dated by TCRdb to between 2021 and 2024). About the full investigation: Across the study, the median time from the second dose to post-vaccine sampling was 72 days (range 14 to 241). The study compared SARS-CoV-2 spike-specific CD4+ TCR repertoires before and after mRNA vaccination in COVID-19 convalescent patients and infection-naive vaccine recipients. Cultures from other donors in the study were sequenced with the Oncomine TCR Beta short-read assay on an Illumina iSeq 100. A total of 9 to 11 COVID-19 convalescent patients and a handful of SARS-CoV-2-naive healthy vaccine recipients were included in the full study. General study outcomes and caveats: Clones induced by infection and clones induced by vaccination both contracted markedly at late timepoints after vaccination, which fits with T cell responses waning over time. Among healthy vaccine recipients, nearly all vaccine-induced clones were SARS-CoV-2 mono-reactive, and only 1 of 255 was cross-reactive with common cold coronaviruses. The study was limited by a small number of convalescent patients and lacked early post-infection timepoints.

The ViraFEST assay stimulated PBMC with viral peptide pools and then used TCR sequencing to identify antigen-specific CD4+ T cell clonotypes by expansion. After more than nine days of culture, CD4+ T cells were isolated with the EasySep CD4+ T cell isolation kit. Participants received two doses of either the BNT162b2 or the mRNA-1273 mRNA SARS-CoV-2 vaccine. Negative nucleocapsid antibody results before and after vaccination confirmed that the healthy vaccine recipients had no prior SARS-CoV-2 infection. A few million PBMC per well were cultured with 9 to 10 ug/ml peptides in IMDM containing about 5% human AB serum, 8.5 to 10 IU/ml IL-2 and gentamicin. On days 3 and 7, half of the culture medium was replaced with fresh IL-2-containing medium. Unless noted otherwise, every peptide stimulation condition was grown in triplicate wells. PBMC were separated from whole blood using Ficoll-Paque Plus gradient centrifugation and were then either cryopreserved at -140C or used fresh. Overlapping peptide pools spanned the spike proteins of SARS-CoV-2 and the common cold coronaviruses HCoV-NL63, HCoV-OC43 and HCoV-229E. The QIAamp micro DNA kit was used to extract genomic DNA from the cultured CD4+ T cells.

Ends trimmed: V by 6 bases, J by 6 bases; bases unmatched to a gene: 5. CDR1 and CDR2, looked up from the germline V gene, are MNHEY and SVGAGI. Counted from cysteine to phenylalanine, this CDR3 has 14 amino acids. The CDR3 DNA has 42 bases and is translated from base 1. This chain joins TRBV6-5 to TRBJ1-6; 7 central nucleotides agree with TRBD1. The specimen was CD4+ T cells from PBMCs cultured with SARS-CoV-2 spike peptides, collected after COVID-19 vaccination. What this sample's cell subset or site label stands for: SARS-CoV-2 spike overlapping peptide pool stimulation. The sequence derives from a human donor who received a COVID-19 vaccine. The CDR3: CASRGDSTNSPLHF. Read as DNA, the sequence is TGTGCCAGCAGGGGGGACAGTACTAATTCACCCCTCCACTTT.